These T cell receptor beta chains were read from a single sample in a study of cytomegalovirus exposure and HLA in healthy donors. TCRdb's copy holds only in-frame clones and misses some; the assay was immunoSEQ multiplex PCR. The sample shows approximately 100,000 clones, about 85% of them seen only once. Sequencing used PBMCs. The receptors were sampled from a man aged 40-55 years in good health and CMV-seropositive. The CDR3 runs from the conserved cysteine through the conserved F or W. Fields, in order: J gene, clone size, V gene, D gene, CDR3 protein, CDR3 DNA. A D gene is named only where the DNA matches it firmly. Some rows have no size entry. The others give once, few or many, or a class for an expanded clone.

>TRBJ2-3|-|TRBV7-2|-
CASSLNRADTQYF
TGTGCCAGCAGCTTAAATCGCGCAGATACGCAGTATTTT
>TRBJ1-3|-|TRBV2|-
CASTINPGISGNTIYF
TGTGCCAGCACCATAAACCCGGGGATCTCTGGAAACACCATATATTTT
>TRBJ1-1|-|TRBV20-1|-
CSANSGFF
TGCAGTGCCAATAGTGGTTTCTTT
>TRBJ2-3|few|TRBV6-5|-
CASRPGYGTDTQYF
TGTGCCAGCAGGCCGGGTTACGGCACAGATACGCAGTATTTT
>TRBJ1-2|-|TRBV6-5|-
CASRPLGGTYGYTF
TGTGCCAGCAGACCTCTCGGGGGGACTTATGGCTACACCTTC
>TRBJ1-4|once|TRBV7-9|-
CASSPRGTNEKLFF
TGTGCCAGCAGCCCCAGGGGAACGAATGAAAAACTGTTTTTT
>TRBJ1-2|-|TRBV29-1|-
CSVGDANYGYTF
TGCAGCGTGGGAGACGCTAACTATGGCTACACCTTC
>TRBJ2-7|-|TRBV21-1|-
CASATGQGDEQYF
TGTGCCAGCGCCACGGGACAGGGCGACGAGCAGTACTTC
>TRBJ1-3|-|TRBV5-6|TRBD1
CASSPWDRGPGNTIYF
TGTGCCAGCAGCCCCTGGGACAGGGGGCCTGGAAACACCATATATTTT
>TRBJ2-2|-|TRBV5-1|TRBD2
CASRGLAGETGELFF
TGCGCCAGCAGGGGACTAGCGGGAGAGACCGGGGAGCTGTTTTTT
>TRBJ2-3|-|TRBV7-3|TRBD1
CTSSSTGGWDTQYF
TGTACCAGCAGCTCGACAGGGGGCTGGGATACGCAGTATTTT
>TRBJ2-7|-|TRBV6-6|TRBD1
CASSLPGQGSYEQYF
TGTGCCAGCAGTCTCCCGGGACAGGGGTCCTACGAGCAGTACTTC
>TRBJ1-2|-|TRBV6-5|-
CASSYSRDGGYTF
TGTGCCAGCAGTTACTCGAGGGATGGTGGCTACACCTTC
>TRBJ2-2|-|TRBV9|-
CASSVALAGTGELFF
TGTGCCAGCAGCGTAGCTCTTGCGGGAACCGGGGAGCTGTTTTTT
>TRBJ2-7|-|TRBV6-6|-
CASREEGARYEQYF
TGTGCCAGCAGAGAGGAGGGGGCGCGGTACGAGCAGTACTTC
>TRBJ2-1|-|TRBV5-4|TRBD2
CASSSPSGGATYNEQFF
TGTGCCAGCAGCTCCCCTAGCGGGGGGGCGACGTATAATGAGCAGTTCTTC
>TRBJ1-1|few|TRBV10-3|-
CAISESSALRNTEAFF
TGTGCCATCAGTGAGTCGAGCGCTTTGAGAAACACTGAAGCTTTCTTT
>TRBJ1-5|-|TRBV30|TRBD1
CAWSVQGGQPQHF
TGTGCCTGGAGTGTACAAGGGGGCCAGCCCCAGCATTTT
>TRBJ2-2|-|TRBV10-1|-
CASSRTETGELFF
TGCGCCAGCAGCAGGACAGAAACCGGGGAGCTGTTTTTT
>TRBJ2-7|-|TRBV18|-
CASSPPLSEQYF
TGTGCCAGCTCACCACCGTTATCCGAGCAGTACTTC
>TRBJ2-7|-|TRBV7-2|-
CASSLGRRYEQYF
TGTGCCAGCAGCTTAGGGCGGCGGTACGAGCAGTACTTC
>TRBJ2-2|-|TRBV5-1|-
CASSLGGLNTGELFF
TGCGCCAGCAGCTTGGGAGGGCTGAACACCGGGGAGCTGTTTTTT
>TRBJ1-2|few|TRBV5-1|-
CASSLGQGYYGYTF
TGCGCCAGCAGCTTAGGTCAGGGATACTATGGCTACACCTTC
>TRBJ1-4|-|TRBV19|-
CASSDASGGLKEKLFF
TGTGCCAGTAGTGACGCCTCCGGGGGGCTGAAGGAAAAACTGTTTTTT
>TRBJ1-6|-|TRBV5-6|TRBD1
CASSAGTGDSPLHF
TGTGCCAGCAGCGCCGGGACAGGGGACTCACCCCTCCACTTT
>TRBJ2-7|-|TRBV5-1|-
CASSYLMGQSNEQYF
TGCGCCAGCAGCTACCTTATGGGACAAAGCAACGAGCAGTACTTC
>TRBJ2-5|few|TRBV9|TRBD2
CASSEPGTSAYQETQYF
TGCGCCAGCAGTGAGCCTGGGACTAGCGCGTACCAAGAGACCCAGTACTTC
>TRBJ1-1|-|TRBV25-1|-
CASSERDGTEAFF
TGTGCCAGCAGTGAGAGGGATGGTACTGAAGCTTTCTTT
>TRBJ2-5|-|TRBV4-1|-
CASSQGTSKETQYF
TGCGCCAGCAGCCAAGGAACAAGTAAAGAGACCCAGTACTTC
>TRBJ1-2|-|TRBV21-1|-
CASSTTGVTDGYTF
TGTGCCAGCAGCACTACAGGGGTAACCGATGGCTACACCTTC
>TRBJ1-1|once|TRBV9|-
CASSVVQSMNTEAFF
TGTGCCAGCAGCGTAGTCCAGTCCATGAACACTGAAGCTTTCTTT
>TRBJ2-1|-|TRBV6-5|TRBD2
CASSSGGGQFF
TGTGCCAGCAGTTCGGGAGGTGGGCAGTTCTTC